The 11 T cell receptor beta chains in this list originate from one sample, sequenced in a study of blood T cells in healthy people across ages. The use of a sample-barcoded 5' primer and a J-beta primer mix characterized a second PCR of roughly 6 to 12 cycles. TCRdb processed the 5' RACE reads anew with MiXCR; each CDR3 protein has one entry. The sample has hundreds of thousands of distinct CDR3 sequences, approximately 60% seen once. The sequencing input was blood. The source of these receptors is a man between 40 and 49 years old in good health.

The chain's CDR3 is CSVGPRLAGGVYEQFF. CDR3 nucleotides: TGCAGCGTTGGACCCCGACTAGCGGGAGGAGTTTATGAGCAGTTCTTC. The chain is built from TRBV29-1 and TRBJ2-1, with 13 bases aligning to TRBD2. The CDR3 has 16 amino acids. V lost 4 bases, J lost 8 bases, and 11 bases stayed unmatched. In germline, CDR1 is SQVTM, CDR2 ANQGSEA.

This chain's CDR3 is CASSPRDQMDGYTF. The DNA of the CDR3 is TGTGCCAGCAGTCCCCGGGACCAGATGGATGGCTACACCTTC. V and J are TRBV6-6 and TRBJ1-2, with D perhaps matching TRBD1 (5 bases). V was cut by 5 bases and J by 6 bases, with 16 bases left in between. CDR1 MNHNY and CDR2 SVGAGI come from the germline V gene (reference sequence). The CDR3 has 14 amino acids.

The V and J genes are TRBV12-3 or TRBV12-4 and TRBJ2-2; the D gene is possibly TRBD1 (5 bases). The CDR3 has 15 amino acids. The V and J ends lost 5 bases and 5 bases respectively, with 15 bases between them. The CDR3 loop is CASSTGVGRTGELFF. The CDR3 DNA reads TGTGCCAGCAGTACCGGTGTGGGGCGAACCGGGGAGCTGTTTTTT.

This clonotype has just a few counts. The chain uses TRBV9 and TRBJ2-3; D is ambiguous. The ends were cut back, 0 bases at V and 3 bases at J, with 8 bases in the middle. The CDR3 runs 14 residues. CDR1 is SGDLS and CDR2 is YYNGEE in the germline V gene. In DNA form, the CDR3 reads TGTGCCAGCAGCGTAGCCGGGTTAACAGATACGCAGTATTTT. It specifies CASSVAGLTDTQYF. The full variable domain, rest sourced from reference TRBV9 and TRBJ2-3, is DSGVTQTPKHLITATGQRVTLRCSPRSGDLSVYWYQQSLDQGLQFLIQYYNGEERAKGNILERFSAQQFPDLHSELNLSSLELGDSALYFCASSVAGLTDTQYFGPGTRLTVL.

Notes on this clonotype: The junction departs from the called germline gene at one end, perhaps through a read error. This chain joins TRBV6-1 and TRBJ2-7, with a tentative D call TRBD1 (5 bases). Germline loops: CDR1 MNHNS, CDR2 SASEGT. This CDR3 comprises 17 residues. The chain's CDR3 is CASSKARTIQPHNEQYF. For the CDR3, the DNA is TGTGCCAGCAGTAAAGCCAGGACAATACAGCCCCACAATGAGCAGTACTTC.

CDR3 protein: CASSLRVAKNIQYF. CDR3 in DNA: TGCGCCAGCAGCTTGAGGGTAGCCAAAAACATTCAGTACTTC. V gene TRBV5-1 combines with J gene TRBJ2-4; D not certain. The V end lost 1 base, the J end lost 0 bases, and 5 bases lay between the germline ends. CDR1 is SGHRS, CDR2 YFSETQ, per germline. The CDR3 is 14 amino acids.

The chain recombines TRBV28 with TRBJ1-2, with D tentatively TRBD1 (5 bases). This CDR3 has 14 residues. The V gene lost 7 bases and the J gene lost 8 bases, with 20 bases spanning the gap. Germline V lookup: CDR1 MDHEN, CDR2 SYDVKM. The CDR3 reads CASTRQGGSGGYTF. Here the CDR3 DNA reads TGTGCCAGCACCAGGCAGGGTGGTTCAGGGGGCTACACCTTC.

In this sample, this clonotype turned up a few times. V is TRBV6-2 or TRBV6-3 and J is TRBJ2-7; weak D call: TRBD2 (5 bases). CDR1 and CDR2 (germline): MNHEY, SVGEGT. The V and J ends lost 0 bases and 0 bases respectively, with 9 bases between them. This CDR3 spans 15 amino acids. The CDR3 DNA is TGTGCCAGCAGTTACTCGACTACCTTCTCCTACGAGCAGTACTTC. Translated, it gives CASSYSTTFSYEQYF.

The chain combines TRBV10-3 with TRBJ1-1; 7 nucleotides agree with TRBD1. The V gene end was trimmed by 4 bases and the J gene end by 1 base; junction bases not matched to a gene: 0. The CDR3 runs to 13 residues. CDR1 is ENHRY and CDR2 is SYGVKD in the germline V gene. DNA of the CDR3: TGTGCCATCAGTGGGACAGGGAACACTGAAGCTTTCTTT. Amino acid sequence: CAISGTGNTEAFF.

The V and J genes are TRBV20-1 and TRBJ2-1; unclear D gene. This CDR3 has 15 amino acids. V was shortened by 3 bases and J by 3 bases, with 15 bases between the two germline ends. Germline CDR1 DFQATT, CDR2 SNEGSKA (reference sequence). The CDR3 spells CSARSGGNLYNEQFF. For the CDR3, the DNA is TGCAGTGCTAGGTCAGGCGGAAACCTCTACAATGAGCAGTTCTTC.

V is TRBV6-2 or TRBV6-3 and J is TRBJ1-2; D gene ambiguous. This CDR3 is 14 amino acids long. Per the germline V gene, CDR1 is MNHEY and CDR2 is SVGEGT. V gave up 5 bases and J gave up 0 bases, with 10 bases separating them. The CDR3 sequence: CASSTRQTNYGYTF. CDR3 nucleotide sequence: TGTGCCAGCAGTACAAGGCAGACTAACTATGGCTACACCTTC.